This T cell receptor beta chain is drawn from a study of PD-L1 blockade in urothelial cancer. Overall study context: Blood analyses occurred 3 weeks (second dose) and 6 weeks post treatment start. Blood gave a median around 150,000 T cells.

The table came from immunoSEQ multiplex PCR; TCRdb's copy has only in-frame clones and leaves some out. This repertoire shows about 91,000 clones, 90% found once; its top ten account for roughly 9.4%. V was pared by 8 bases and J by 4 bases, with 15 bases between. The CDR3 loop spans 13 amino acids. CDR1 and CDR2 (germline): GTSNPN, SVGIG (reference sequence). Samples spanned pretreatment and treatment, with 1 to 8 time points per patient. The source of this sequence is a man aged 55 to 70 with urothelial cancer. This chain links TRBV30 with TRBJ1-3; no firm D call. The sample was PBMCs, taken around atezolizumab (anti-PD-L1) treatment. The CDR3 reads CAETRRGGNTIYF. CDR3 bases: TGTGCCGAGACGAGGAGAGGAGGAAACACCATATATTTT.